This TCR beta chain derives from a study of shared clonotypes between healthy human individuals (TCRdb year 2020). About the full investigation: A few men and two women, aged 18 to 49 years, made up the cohort. To estimate repertoire size and how much clonotypes are shared between individuals, the study performed deep sequencing of blood TCR repertoires from a handful of healthy adults. To increase sequencing depth and limit assay-specific biases, different laboratories used diverse techniques to prepare libraries and sequence TCR repertoires. For each donor, three plates each were used for CD4 naive and CD4 memory, two plates were used for CD8 naive, and one plate was used for CD8 memory. Per donor, leukapheresis produced somewhere between about 0.94 and 9 billion PBMCs. Results the study describes overall, beyond this receptor: Only blood was sampled, and tissue TCR repertoires likely differ from those in blood. Because the study included only a small number of donors, the genetic and exposure-history diversity represented was limited. Estimated clonotype richness was generally larger for naive than for memory subsets. Sharing across a few donors was observed for about 5% of naive CD4, about 4% of naive CD8, 2% to 2.5% of memory CD4, and roughly 0.43% of memory CD8 clonotypes. Pairwise subsampling led to the expectation that sequencing depth would affect the degree of clonotype sharing among donors. Incomplete sequencing was indicated by rarefaction of sorted-subset datasets, despite the large sequencing depth. Clonotypes shared by all four sorted-subset donors showed higher generation probabilities than non-shared clonotypes.

Regarding this clone: This clone's antigen is unknown. One end of the junction does not line up with germline, which may come from a read error.

There are 16 amino acids in the CDR3, from cysteine to phenylalanine inclusive. Only the CDR3 DNA stays, 48 bases, in frame from base 1. The germline V gene (reference sequence) specifies GTSNPN as CDR1 and SVGIG as CDR2. Using the deep immunoSEQ assay, TCR CDR3 regions were amplified from genomic DNA by multiplex PCR. For each cell subset, the extracted genomic DNA was distributed evenly across all wells of several immunoSEQ 96-well plates, and each plate served as one replicate. For sorted subsets, around 200 ng genomic DNA, equal to about 30,000 T cell genomes, was loaded into each replicate PCR. Purified libraries were quantified with a Qubit 3.0 fluorometer, sized on a Bioanalyzer 2100, and re-quantified with the KAPA Library Quantification kit. Every immunoSEQ 96-well plate was sequenced on a dedicated single-read 150-cycle Illumina NextSeq 550 flow cell. Under the source paper's analysis protocol: The immunoSEQ output contained only junctional sequences without quality scores, so filtering could not match that applied to full-length reads. To assign V/J genes and CDR3, sequences were annotated using PyIR, a Python wrapper for IgBLAST v1.9, with IMGT germline references. Any read was removed if the V/J assignment was weak (E-value above 1e-6), the CDR3 was missing, or the read contained stop codons, out-of-frame junctions, or ambiguous translated residues. V3J clonotypes were defined as sequences sharing an identical inferred V gene, J gene, and CDR3 amino acid sequence. Percentage overlap between repertoires was calculated by dividing the number of shared unique clonotypes by the size of the smaller repertoire. Repertoire richness was assessed with RTK rarefaction, the Chao1 estimator, and Recon v2.1 estimates of unobserved clonotypes. OLGA was used to compute generation probabilities for all TCRbeta clonotypes that the gDNA method yielded from a handful of donors. Not all clones reach the TCRdb copy of this immuneACCESS table, which keeps in-frame sequences only. Checked studies attribute under half of the gap to unresolved V genes and leave the rest unexplained. V and J calls plus clone size are reproduced from that table; the DNA served to infer D and trimming. This sample gives around 1,000,000 clones in total; approximately 77% of them show up just once. The ten largest make up 0.7% to 0.95% of the sample.

The donors were healthy, HIV-negative adults with no recently reported acute infections or vaccinations. Every donor was a Caucasian adult living in Nashville, Tennessee, USA. CD4+ T cells were enriched through magnetic negative selection, after which naive cells were positively selected on CD45RA and the remaining negative fraction served as the memory subset. Blood was collected by leukapheresis, and PBMCs were isolated by Ficoll-Histopaque density gradient centrifugation and then cryopreserved in liquid nitrogen vapor phase. Analytical flow cytometry was used to check the purity and quantity of each magnetically sorted T cell population. Genomic DNA was isolated from every sorted fraction and measured by UV absorbance on a Nanodrop 2000c.

The sample comprised memory CD4+ T cells from PBMCs. The cell subset or site label, as the study defines it: CD45RA-negative fraction. This chain is built from TRBV30 and TRBJ1-1; matching of 5 bases hints at TRBD1 as the D gene. The sequence came from a man aged 18 to 29 in good health. Some clones in this sample may be carry-over from other donors' samples. The CDR3 here reads CAWSVRGGVRNTEASF. The DNA sequence reads TGTGCCTGGAGTGTACGCGGGGGGGTCCGGAACACTGAAGCTTCCTTT.